The rows below give T cell receptor beta chains drawn from one sample of a study of STAT5B mutations in CD4+ large granular lymphocyte leukemia. The data were produced by immunoSEQ multiplex PCR, yet TCRdb's version contains in-frame clones alone and is incomplete. The sample gives over 25,000 clones, more than 65% of which show up once; approximately 6.2% is in the top ten. Source material: CD4+ T cells from blood buffy coats. These receptors were obtained from a human donor in good health. Both conserved end residues are part of each CDR3. The D gene is left open where the match is weak. The listing skips clone size in some rows; elsewhere it reads once, few, many or a size class.

CDR3aa: CASSPRWGIDQPQHF
CDR3nt: TGTGCCAGCAGCCCCCGCTGGGGGATCGATCAGCCCCAGCATTTT
d_gene: .
v_gene: TRBV7-2
abundance: .
j_gene: TRBJ1-5

CDR3aa: CASSSSKTRQGWNYGYTF
CDR3nt: TGTGCCAGCAGCTCCTCCAAGACGAGACAGGGGTGGAACTATGGCTACACCTTC
d_gene: TRBD1
v_gene: TRBV5-6
abundance: .
j_gene: TRBJ1-2

CDR3aa: CASSQRAGGTDTQYF
CDR3nt: TGTGCCAGCAGTCAGAGGGCGGGTGGGACAGATACGCAGTATTTT
d_gene: .
v_gene: TRBV7-2
abundance: .
j_gene: TRBJ2-3

CDR3aa: CASSLGTAFYEQYF
CDR3nt: TGTGCCAGCAGCTTAGGGACGGCCTTTTACGAGCAGTACTTC
d_gene: .
v_gene: TRBV5-8
abundance: .
j_gene: TRBJ2-7

CDR3aa: CALRGGAGKEDEQFF
CDR3nt: TGTGCCTTGCGTGGGGGTGCGGGGAAGGAGGATGAGCAGTTCTTC
d_gene: .
v_gene: TRBV18
abundance: .
j_gene: TRBJ2-1

CDR3aa: CASSSTPWEQFF
CDR3nt: TGTGCCAGCAGCTCCACACCCTGGGAGCAGTTCTTC
d_gene: .
v_gene: TRBV7-2
abundance: once
j_gene: TRBJ2-1

CDR3aa: CASRTQVGQGADTQYF
CDR3nt: TGTGCCAGCAGAACACAAGTTGGACAGGGGGCAGATACGCAGTATTTT
d_gene: TRBD1
v_gene: TRBV27
abundance: .
j_gene: TRBJ2-3

CDR3aa: CASSLGGGPRVTDTQYF
CDR3nt: TGTGCCAGCAGTTTGGGCGGGGGGCCGCGTGTCACAGATACGCAGTATTTT
d_gene: TRBD2
v_gene: TRBV28
abundance: .
j_gene: TRBJ2-3

CDR3aa: CASNLDTNNEQFF
CDR3nt: TGTGCCAGCAACCTGGACACCAACAATGAGCAGTTCTTC
d_gene: .
v_gene: TRBV7-9
abundance: .
j_gene: TRBJ2-1

CDR3aa: CASSPTLSTDTQYF
CDR3nt: TGTGCCAGCTCACCAACCTTAAGCACAGATACGCAGTATTTT
d_gene: .
v_gene: TRBV18
abundance: .
j_gene: TRBJ2-3

CDR3aa: CGSRLAGATLTDTQYF
CDR3nt: TGTGGGTCGCGGCTAGCGGGGGCGACCCTCACAGATACGCAGTATTTT
d_gene: TRBD2
v_gene: TRBV28
abundance: .
j_gene: TRBJ2-3